This section outlines one TCR beta chain sequence together with its context. Its antigen target is currently unknown. Base quality data are lacking; no much larger clone is found one base away. Focal radiation therapy combined with CTLA-4 blockade (ipilimumab) was tested in patients with chemo-refractory metastatic non-small-cell lung cancer. This entry comes from a study of radiotherapy plus CTLA-4 blockade in lung cancer (dated by TCRdb to the late 2010s). Study-wide context: Objective responses were observed in about 17% of enrolled patients, and disease control was achieved in roughly 30%.

Broad study findings and their caveats: After treatment with radiotherapy and ipilimumab, TCR clones that originated in tumors expanded in peripheral blood. Increased serum interferon-beta after radiation, together with early dynamic changes in blood T cell clones, were reported to be the strongest predictors of response.

Trimming costs V 3 bases and J 2 bases, and their ends lie 14 bases apart. The CDR3 sequence holds 15 residues, the cysteine and phenylalanine included. The retained sequence is limited to the CDR3, 45 bases, with the frame set at the first base. CDR1 and CDR2 are drawn from the germline V gene (reference sequence): MNHEY, SMNVEV. Library preparation employed the immunoSEQ multiplex PCR assay. This immuneACCESS table, as held by TCRdb, lists in-frame sequences with V and J called but not all clones. Of the missing ones, under half trace to an unresolved V gene in checked studies; the others have no known cause. Present in this sample are around 99,000 clones, around 88% of which were seen just once. The top ten constitute 4% to 6% of the sample.

Here the sequenced sample was peripheral blood, taken from a patient treated with radiotherapy plus ipilimumab. This TCR was sampled from a human donor with non-small cell lung cancer that progressed on radiotherapy plus ipilimumab. The sequence joins TRBV27 to TRBJ2-7, with TRBD2 perhaps the D gene, on 5 matching bases. The DNA sequence is as follows: TGTGCCAGCAGTTTCGTGCGGGCGGCACCCTACGAGCAGTACTTC. It codes for CASSFVRAAPYEQYF.